This TCR beta chain is from a study of T cell responses to AZD1222 COVID-19 vaccine. The ends were cut back, 3 bases at V and 4 bases at J, with 7 bases in the middle. CDR1 is LGHDT and CDR2 is YNNKEL in the germline V gene (reference sequence). The CDR3 consists of 13 residues. Method: immunoSEQ multiplex PCR; TCRdb's copy keeps in-frame clones and lacks some. The table shows 130,000 to 150,000 clones, with about 89% occurring only once. Here the sequenced sample was peripheral blood, taken on day 0 of AZD1222 vaccination. The TCR was taken from an adult in good health. V is TRBV3-1 (or the pseudogene TRBV3-2) and J is TRBJ1-5; the D is unclear. The CDR3 DNA follows: TGTGCCAGCAGCCAGCGGATAAATCAGCCCCAGCATTTT. This encodes CASSQRINQPQHF.